The subject of this entry is one TCR beta chain. Relative to the germline gene, one junction end is altered; a read error may explain this. MiXCR was run by TCRdb on the multiplex PCR reads, yielding one entry per CDR3 protein. In the table there are under 75,000 distinct CDR3 sequences, less than 75% of which are singletons. Germline V gives CDR1 KGHDR, CDR2 SFDVKD. The CDR3 is made up of 13 amino acids. This sample is drawn from a study of breast tumors, draining lymph nodes, adjacent tissues. The material sequenced was breast tumor tissue. The TCR was taken from a female donor with breast cancer. Some clones in this sample may be carry-over from other donors' samples. V and J are TRBV24-1 and TRBJ2-3; D not certain. The CDR3 protein is CATSDRSTNTQYF. CDR3 nucleotides: TGTGCCACCAGTGATAGGAGCACAAATACGCAGTATTTT.